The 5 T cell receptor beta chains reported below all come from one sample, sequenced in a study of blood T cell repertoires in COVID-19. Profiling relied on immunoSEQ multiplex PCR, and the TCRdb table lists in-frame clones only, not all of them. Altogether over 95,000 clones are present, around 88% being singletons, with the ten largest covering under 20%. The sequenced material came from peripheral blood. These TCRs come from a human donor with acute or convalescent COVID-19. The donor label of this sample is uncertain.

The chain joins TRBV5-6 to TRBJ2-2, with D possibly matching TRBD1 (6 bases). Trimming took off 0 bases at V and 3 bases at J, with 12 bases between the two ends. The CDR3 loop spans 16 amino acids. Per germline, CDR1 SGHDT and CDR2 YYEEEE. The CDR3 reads CASSLVFRGYTGELFF. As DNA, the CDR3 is TGTGCCAGCAGCTTGGTTTTCAGGGGATACACCGGGGAGCTGTTTTTT.

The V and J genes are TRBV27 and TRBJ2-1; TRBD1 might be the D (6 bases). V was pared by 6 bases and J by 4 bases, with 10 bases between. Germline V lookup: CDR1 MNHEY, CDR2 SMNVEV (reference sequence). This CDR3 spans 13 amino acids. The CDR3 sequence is CASRAGEYNEQFF. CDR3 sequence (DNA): TGTGCCAGCAGGGCAGGGGAATACAATGAGCAGTTCTTC.

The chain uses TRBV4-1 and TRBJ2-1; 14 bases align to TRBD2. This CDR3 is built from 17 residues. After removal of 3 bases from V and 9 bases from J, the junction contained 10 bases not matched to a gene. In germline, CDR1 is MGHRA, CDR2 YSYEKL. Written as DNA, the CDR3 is TGCGCCAGCAGCCATCCCCGGACTAGCGGGGGGTTGGGTGAGCAGTTCTTC. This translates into CASSHPRTSGGLGEQFF.

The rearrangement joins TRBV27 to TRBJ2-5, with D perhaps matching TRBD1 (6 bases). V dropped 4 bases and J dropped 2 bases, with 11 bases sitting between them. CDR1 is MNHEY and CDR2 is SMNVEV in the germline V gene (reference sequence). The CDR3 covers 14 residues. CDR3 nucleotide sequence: TGTGCCAGCAGTTACATCGGACAGCAAGAGACCCAGTACTTC. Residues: CASSYIGQQETQYF.

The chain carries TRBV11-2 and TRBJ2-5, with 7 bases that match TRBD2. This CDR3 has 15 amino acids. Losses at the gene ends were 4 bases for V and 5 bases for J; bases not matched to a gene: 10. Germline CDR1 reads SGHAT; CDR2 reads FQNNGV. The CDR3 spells CASSSPATGGETQYF. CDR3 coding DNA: TGTGCCAGCAGCTCCCCAGCTACCGGGGGGGAGACCCAGTACTTC. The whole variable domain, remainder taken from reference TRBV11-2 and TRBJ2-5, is EAGVAQSPRYKIIEKRQSVAFWCNPISGHATLYWYQQILGQGPKLLIQFQNNGVVDDSQLPKDRFSAERLKGVDSTLKIQPAKLEDSAVYLCASSSPATGGETQYFGPGTRLLVL.